This is a list of T cell receptor beta chains from one sample in a study of graft-versus-host responses after intestinal transplantation. TCRdb's table, derived via immunoSEQ multiplex PCR, lists solely in-frame clones and lacks some. The sample yields about 10,000 clones, around nine tenths seen once. Sequencing used PBMCs, obtained 43 to 45 days after intestinal transplant. The receptor source for this set is a human patient who received an intestinal transplant, so some T cells may come from the graft donor. Both conserved end residues are part of each CDR3. Fields, in order: clone size, J gene, V gene, D gene, CDR3 DNA, CDR3 protein. D genes are given only for firm matches. A clone size is listed for some rows: how often the clone was seen (once, few, many), or a class if it is expanded.

clone size: NA
J gene: TRBJ2-3
V gene: TRBV12-5
D gene: NA
CDR3 DNA: TGTGCTAGTGGTTTGGTACGAGTGTTGGGGAGGAAAATTTTCGGGGGCCTATTAGATACGCAGTATTTT
CDR3 protein: CASGLVRVLGRKIFGGLLDTQYF

clone size: NA
J gene: TRBJ2-5
V gene: TRBV10-2
D gene: NA
CDR3 DNA: TGCGCCAGCAGTGATCCAGGGGTGCGGGAGACCCAGTACTTC
CDR3 protein: CASSDPGVRETQYF

clone size: NA
J gene: TRBJ1-2
V gene: TRBV6-5
D gene: TRBD1
CDR3 DNA: TGTGCCAGCAGTTACTCCGGGACAGGGGAAGGCTACACCTTC
CDR3 protein: CASSYSGTGEGYTF

clone size: once
J gene: TRBJ2-7
V gene: TRBV6-5
D gene: TRBD2
CDR3 DNA: TGTGCCAGCAGTTCCTGGACTAGCGGGAGGGCCGAGCAGTACTTC
CDR3 protein: CASSSWTSGRAEQYF

clone size: NA
J gene: TRBJ2-7
V gene: TRBV13
D gene: TRBD1
CDR3 DNA: TGTGCCAGCAGCCCTCATTTGGACAGGGGAACTACTCGGGAGCAGTACTTC
CDR3 protein: CASSPHLDRGTTREQYF

clone size: NA
J gene: TRBJ2-3
V gene: TRBV4-1
D gene: NA
CDR3 DNA: TGCGCCAGCAGCCACCAACCGGGACCACCCCTGGCACCAGATACGCAGTATTTT
CDR3 protein: CASSHQPGPPLAPDTQYF

clone size: NA
J gene: TRBJ1-2
V gene: TRBV2
D gene: NA
CDR3 DNA: TGTGCCAGCAGACGGAAGACATCAGGGGAGGGTGGCTACACCTTC
CDR3 protein: CASRRKTSGEGGYTF

clone size: NA
J gene: TRBJ2-5
V gene: TRBV7-3
D gene: TRBD2
CDR3 DNA: TGTGCCAGCAGCTCGGGACTAGCGGGCCAAGAGACCCAGTACTTC
CDR3 protein: CASSSGLAGQETQYF

clone size: NA
J gene: TRBJ2-3
V gene: TRBV4-2
D gene: TRBD2
CDR3 DNA: TGTGCCAGCAGCCAAGACCTAGCGGTCCAGAGGGATACGCAGTATTTT
CDR3 protein: CASSQDLAVQRDTQYF

clone size: NA
J gene: TRBJ2-5
V gene: TRBV19
D gene: NA
CDR3 DNA: TGTGCCAGTAACTATCAGGGCCAGGAGACCCAGTACTTC
CDR3 protein: CASNYQGQETQYF

clone size: NA
J gene: TRBJ2-7
V gene: TRBV29-1
D gene: NA
CDR3 DNA: TGCAGCGTTGAACCCCTTCGAGGGGCCACCTACGAGCAGTACTTC
CDR3 protein: CSVEPLRGATYEQYF

clone size: NA
J gene: TRBJ2-1
V gene: TRBV10-1
D gene: NA
CDR3 DNA: TGCGCCAGCAGTGTTACAGCTAACAATGAGCAGTTCTTC
CDR3 protein: CASSVTANNEQFF